The sequence of this T cell receptor (beta chain) was determined in a study of vaccination and CD4 T cells after COVID-19. The Oncomine TCR Beta short-read assay sequenced DNA from cultured CD4+ T cells. TCRdb ran MiXCR on the PCR reads and lists one entry per CDR3 protein. Among over 20,000 distinct CDR3 sequences listed, less than 40% were seen once. Trimming pared 4 bases from V and 0 bases from J, leaving 9 bases between. Germline CDR1 is MNHNS and CDR2 is SASEGT. The CDR3 consists of 14 residues. As regards this clonotype: Antigen: not known.

The time point is: late sampling 161 to 241 days after vaccination in a few convalescent patients. Described treatment: roughly ten-day PBMC culture with coronavirus spike peptide pools or control peptides (ViraFEST assay). This TCR was sampled from a human donor who had recovered from COVID-19. This specimen was CD4+ T cells from blood, cultured in vitro, taken about 7 months after SARS-CoV-2 vaccination. The chain is built from TRBV6-1 and TRBJ1-1; D is uncertain. The CDR3 is CASSVLGMNTEAFF. The CDR3, as DNA: TGTGCCAGCAGTGTCCTCGGGATGAACACTGAAGCTTTCTTT.